This TCR beta chain was sequenced for a study of T cell responses to AZD1222 COVID-19 vaccine. Broader study findings: Clonal diversity may have been underestimated, and the donors were mostly white British, with more females than males. Researchers report vaccine-associated CD4 TCRs spanning spike, with dominance at 160-218 and 743-854. All repertoire sampling was performed exclusively after the peak T cell response.

As regards this clone: Its target is unknown.

Sequencing used immunoSEQ multiplex PCR; TCRdb keeps in-frame clones, though not all of them. Of about 53,000 clones listed, less than 85% were seen once; the top ten hold roughly a quarter. The CDR3 totals 13 residues. V lost 5 bases and J 2 bases, leaving 10 bases between the germline ends. Germline V gene data show CDR1 as SGHVS and CDR2 as FQNEAQ. The receptor was isolated from an adult in good health. The chain recombines TRBV7-8 with TRBJ2-7; the D gene is possibly TRBD1 (5 bases). Source: peripheral blood, taken on day 0 of AZD1222 vaccination. The CDR3 loop is CASSRRGTYEQYF. In DNA, the CDR3 is TGTGCCAGCAGCCGAAGGGGTACCTACGAGCAGTACTTC.